The present TCR beta chain was sequenced within a study of OX40 agonist ivuxolimab in advanced cancers. Across the study: Averaging about 60 years in age, with a range of about 20 to 90, the cohort was 80% to 90% male.

The method was immunoSEQ multiplex PCR; TCRdb's version includes in-frame clones alone and lacks a portion of them. This table holds some 63,000 clones, roughly 84% found once. Germline V gene lookup returns CDR1 SGDLS and CDR2 YYNGEE. The CDR3 length is 16 residues. Trimming removed 4 bases at V and 0 bases at J, with 15 bases between. The genes are TRBV9 and TRBJ2-3; unclear D gene. The material was CD4+ or CD8+ T cells sorted from blood, obtained in a trial of the OX40 agonist ivuxolimab. The TCR comes from an adult with an advanced solid tumor such as melanoma, head and neck, liver or kidney cancer. CDR3 sequence: CASSPHGISSTDTQYF. The DNA for the CDR3 is TGTGCCAGCAGCCCCCACGGTATTTCTAGCACAGATACGCAGTATTTT.